A single sample is the source of the 18 T cell receptor beta chains below, sequenced in a study of blood T cell repertoires in COVID-19. Profiling relied on immunoSEQ multiplex PCR, and the TCRdb table lists in-frame clones only, not all of them. Of 250,000 to 350,000 clones in the sample, roughly 80% were seen once. The sample consisted of peripheral blood. These receptors all come from a human donor with COVID-19, enrolled during active disease. The donor label of this sample is uncertain.

The V call is TRBV11-2, the J call TRBJ1-4, with D unresolved. This CDR3 has 14 residues. Trimming took off 5 bases at V and 8 bases at J, with 15 bases between the two ends. Per germline, CDR1 SGHAT and CDR2 FQNNGV. CDR3: CASSPPNTGEKLFF. The DNA of the CDR3 is TGTGCCAGCAGCCCCCCCAATACGGGAGAAAAACTGTTTTTT.

The V gene is TRBV27, the J gene TRBJ1-1; 8 bases match TRBD1. V was pared by 7 bases and J by 3 bases, with 7 bases of the junction left unmatched. The CDR3 contains 14 residues. CDR1 is MNHEY and CDR2 is SMNVEV in the germline V gene (reference sequence). The CDR3 DNA follows: TGTGCCAGCACCCCCGGACAGGGCCACACTGAAGCTTTCTTT. Translation: CASTPGQGHTEAFF.

CDR3 loop: CASSKLAGAVEQFF. The CDR3 DNA reads TGTGCCAGCAGTAAACTAGCGGGAGCGGTTGAGCAGTTCTTC. The chain joins TRBV6-5 to TRBJ2-1; TRBD2 aligns across 11 bases. Germline assignment: CDR1 MNHEY and CDR2 SVGAGI. The V segment lost 5 bases and the J segment 9 bases; nucleotides outside the gene matches: 6. This CDR3 is 14 amino acids long.

The rearrangement joins TRBV6-4 to TRBJ2-5; 9 bases map to TRBD1. The CDR3 is 13 amino acids. Germline-derived CDR1 and CDR2 are MRHNA and SNTAGT. Trimming cost V 5 bases and J 4 bases; bases outside gene matches: 2. In DNA form, the CDR3 reads TGTGCCAGCAGTCCGGACAGGGGAGAGACCCAGTACTTC. Translation: CASSPDRGETQYF.

This clone was detected only once. The J gene is TRBJ2-1, the V gene TRBV6-5; a possible D gene is TRBD2 (7 bases). The length of the CDR3 is 14 residues. The ends were cut back, 6 bases at V and 4 bases at J, with 13 bases in the middle. CDR1 and CDR2 (germline): MNHEY, SVGAGI. CDR3 coding DNA: TGTGCCAGCAGGGGCGGGGGCGTTTACAATGAGCAGTTCTTC. This sequence encodes CASRGGGVYNEQFF.

CDR3 protein: CASSPPTHSTRWYNEQFF. In DNA, the CDR3 is TGTGCCAGCAGCCCACCTACCCACTCTACGCGGTGGTACAATGAGCAGTTCTTC. The chain joins TRBV5-6 to TRBJ2-1; D ambiguous. With 4 bases removed from V and 4 bases from J, the gap between germline ends came to 24 bases. The CDR3 sequence is 18 residues long. The germline V gene encodes CDR1 SGHDT and CDR2 YYEEEE.

The V and J genes are TRBV27 and TRBJ1-2; the match to TRBD1 covers 7 bases. With V trimmed by 5 bases and J by 4 bases, 4 bases remained unmatched. The CDR3 has 13 residues. Germline assignment: CDR1 MNHEY and CDR2 SMNVEV (reference sequence). This CDR3 reads CASSRQGTYGYTF. As DNA, the CDR3 is TGTGCCAGCAGTCGACAGGGAACCTATGGCTACACCTTC.

The chain carries TRBV10-3 and TRBJ2-3; D gene ambiguous. V was shortened by 2 bases and J by 3 bases, with 3 bases between the two germline ends. The CDR3 sequence is 12 residues long. Germline CDR1 ENHRY, CDR2 SYGVKD. CDR3 nucleotide sequence: TGTGCCATCAGTGAGACAACAGATACGCAGTATTTT. It yields the protein CAISETTDTQYF.

The chain has TRBV7-2 and TRBJ1-2; 11 positions agree with TRBD1. Germline assignment: CDR1 SGHTA and CDR2 FQGNSA. Losses at the gene ends were 5 bases for V and 2 bases for J; bases not matched to a gene: 7. The CDR3 totals 16 residues. As DNA, the CDR3 is TGTGCCAGCAGCACCGGGACAGGGGGAAGGAACTATGGCTACACCTTC. Protein: CASSTGTGGRNYGYTF.

The rearrangement joins TRBV10-3 to TRBJ1-1, with D possibly matching TRBD1 (5 bases). The CDR3 runs to 13 residues. CDR1 and CDR2 (germline): ENHRY, SYGVKD. Trimming pared 7 bases from V and 3 bases from J, leaving 12 bases between. The CDR3 protein is CAIIQEWDTEAFF. The CDR3 DNA reads TGTGCCATCATACAGGAATGGGACACTGAAGCTTTCTTT.

This clone has just one count. The V and J genes are TRBV9 and TRBJ1-1; 11 bases match TRBD1. CDR3 length: 15 amino acids. In germline, CDR1 is SGDLS, CDR2 YYNGEE. After removal of 1 base from V and 4 bases from J, the junction contained 3 bases not matched to a gene. The CDR3 coding sequence is TGTGCCAGCAGCGTATCCGGGACAGGGGGCACTGAAGCTTTCTTT. As protein: CASSVSGTGGTEAFF.

The chain is built from TRBV21-1 and TRBJ2-6; the table names TRBD1, a call not compared with the DNA. TRBV21-1 is a pseudogene. The CDR3 is 15 amino acids. Written as DNA, the CDR3 is TGTGCCAGCATTCCGGACAGGGAGGTCCCCAACGTCCTGACTTTC. Encoded protein: CASIPDREVPNVLTF.

This chain links TRBV10-3 with TRBJ2-5; perhaps TRBD1 as D (6 bases). V lost 5 bases to trimming and J lost 1 base, with 8 bases between them. This CDR3 contains 13 residues. Per the germline V gene, CDR1 is ENHRY and CDR2 is SYGVKD. The CDR3 loop is CAISPGAQETQYF. In DNA form, the CDR3 reads TGTGCCATCAGTCCAGGGGCCCAAGAGACCCAGTACTTC.

Here the CDR3 reads CASSFETSGVDAQYF. The CDR3 DNA follows: TGCGCCAGCAGCTTTGAGACTAGCGGGGTTGATGCGCAGTATTTT. The rearrangement links TRBV5-1 to TRBJ2-3, with 11 bases fitting TRBD2. V was pared by 2 bases and J by 10 bases, with 9 bases of the junction left unmatched. Germline CDR1 SGHRS, CDR2 YFSETQ. CDR3 length: 15 amino acids.

The chain has TRBV3-1 (or the pseudogene TRBV3-2) and TRBJ2-7, with unresolved D. Germline CDR1 reads LGHDT; CDR2 reads YNNKEL (reference sequence). The CDR3 is made up of 14 amino acids. V lost 1 base, J lost 7 bases, and 14 bases lay in between. The CDR3 here is CASSQGRQIREQYF. The CDR3 nucleotides read TGTGCCAGCAGCCAAGGCCGACAAATACGGGAGCAGTACTTC.

The V gene is TRBV19, the J gene TRBJ1-6, with a weak D call TRBD1 (5 bases). Looked up from germline, CDR1 is LNHDA and CDR2 is SQIVND (reference sequence). The V end was cut by 8 bases, the J end by 13 bases, with 24 bases between. The CDR3 is 15 residues long. This chain's CDR3 is CASGPGEWALNPLHF. The CDR3 region has the DNA TGTGCCAGTGGGCCGGGGGAATGGGCCCTAAACCCCCTCCACTTT.

The chain recombines TRBV6-2 or TRBV6-3 with TRBJ2-5, with D perhaps TRBD2 (6 bases). V lost 6 bases to trimming and J lost 0 bases, with 26 bases between them. There are 19 residues in the CDR3. In germline, CDR1 is MNHEY, CDR2 SVGEGT. The CDR3 nucleotides read TGTGCCAGCAGCCACGCAGGTTGGAGCGCGGGGAAGTACCAAGAGACCCAGTACTTC. This encodes CASSHAGWSAGKYQETQYF.

This clone was found a few times. The chain has TRBV3-1 (or the pseudogene TRBV3-2) and TRBJ2-7; D assignment may be TRBD1 or TRBD2 (5 bases each). This CDR3 has 14 residues. Trimming took 4 bases from V and 2 from J, leaving 12 bases between them. Looked up from germline, CDR1 is LGHDT and CDR2 is YNNKEL (reference sequence). In DNA, the CDR3 is TGTGCCAGCAGCCTAGAGGGGCAGGCCTACGAGCAGTACTTC. Translated: CASSLEGQAYEQYF.